This T cell receptor (beta chain) was retrieved from a study of molecular identifiers for immune sequencing clone quantification. For the study at large: Four of five splits of RNA from about 20,000 or 100,000 naive CD8 cells were sequenced in replicates.

Bulk libraries came from a prior protocol with listed TCR primers. From the PCR reads, TCRdb called clonotypes with MiXCR, one entry per CDR3 protein. Altogether 75,000 to 95,000 distinct CDR3 sequences are present, about 23% being singletons, with the ten largest covering 0.75% to 0.9%. Germline loops: CDR1 SGDLS, CDR2 YYNGEE. The CDR3 length is 17 residues. The junction had 11 bases not matched to a gene; V was cut back by 4 bases and J by 2 bases. This clonotype has at least ten counts. The receptor was isolated from a human donor in good health. Some libraries in this study had Jurkat cell RNA spiked in. Input material: naive CD8+ T cells from blood, with Jurkat cell RNA spiked in. Subset in this sample: FACS-sorted CD8+CD4-CCR7+CD45RA+ naive T cells. The chain couples TRBV9 to TRBJ2-2; 7 bases match TRBD2. The CDR3 loop is CASSTTPLALNTGELFF. The CDR3 region has the DNA TGTGCCAGCAGCACAACGCCACTAGCGCTCAACACCGGGGAGCTGTTTTTT.